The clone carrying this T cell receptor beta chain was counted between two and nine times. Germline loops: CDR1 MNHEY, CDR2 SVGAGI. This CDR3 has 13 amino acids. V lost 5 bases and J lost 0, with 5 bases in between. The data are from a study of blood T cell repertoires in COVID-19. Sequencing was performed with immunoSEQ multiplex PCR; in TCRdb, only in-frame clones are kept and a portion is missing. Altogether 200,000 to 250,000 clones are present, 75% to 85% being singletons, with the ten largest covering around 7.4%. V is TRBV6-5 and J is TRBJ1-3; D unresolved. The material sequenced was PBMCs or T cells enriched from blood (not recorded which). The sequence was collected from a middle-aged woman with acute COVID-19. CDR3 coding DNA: TGTGCCAGCAGTCAGAACTCTGGAAACACCATATATTTT. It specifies CASSQNSGNTIYF.